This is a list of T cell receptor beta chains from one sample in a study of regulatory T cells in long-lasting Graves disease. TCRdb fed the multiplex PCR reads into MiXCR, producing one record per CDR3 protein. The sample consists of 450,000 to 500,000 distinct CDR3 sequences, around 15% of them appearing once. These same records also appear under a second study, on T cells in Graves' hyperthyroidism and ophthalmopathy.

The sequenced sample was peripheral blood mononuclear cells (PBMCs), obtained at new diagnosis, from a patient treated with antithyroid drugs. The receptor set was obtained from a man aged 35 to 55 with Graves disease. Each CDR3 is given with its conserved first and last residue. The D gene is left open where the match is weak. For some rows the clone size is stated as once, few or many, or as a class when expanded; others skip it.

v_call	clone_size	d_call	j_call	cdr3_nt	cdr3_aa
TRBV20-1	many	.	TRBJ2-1	TGCAGTGCTAGAGATCCCCCAGCGTCCCTATACAATGAGCAGTTCTTC	CSARDPPASLYNEQFF
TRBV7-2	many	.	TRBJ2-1	TGTGCCAGCAGCTTGGATTCCGGGACCTTCAATGAGCAGTTCTTC	CASSLDSGTFNEQFF
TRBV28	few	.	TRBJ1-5	TGTGCCAGCAGTTTAAAGAGGGGCGCGGGGAGGGAGCCCCAGCATTTT	CASSLKRGAGREPQHF
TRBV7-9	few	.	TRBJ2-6	TGTGCCAGCACTTTGTCACTGGGTAACTCTGGGGCCAACGTCCTGACTTTC	CASTLSLGNSGANVLTF
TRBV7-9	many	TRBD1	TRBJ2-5	TGTGCCAGCAGCTCACCCCCGGGACAGGGGGCCTGGGAGACCCAGTACTTC	CASSSPPGQGAWETQYF
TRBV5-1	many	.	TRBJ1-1	TGCGCCAGCAGCTTGGACGCGGCGAACACTGAAGCTTTCTTT	CASSLDAANTEAFF
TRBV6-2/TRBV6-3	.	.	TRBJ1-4	TGTGCCAGCAGCCGGACCGAGGGAGAAAAACTGTTTTTT	CASSRTEGEKLFF
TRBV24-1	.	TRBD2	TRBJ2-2	TGTGCCACCAGTGAGGGGACTAGCGGGAGAGCCGGGGAGCTGTTTTTT	CATSEGTSGRAGELFF
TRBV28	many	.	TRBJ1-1	TGTGCCAGCACGACAGGCGCGGGCACTGAAGCTTTCTTT	CASTTGAGTEAFF
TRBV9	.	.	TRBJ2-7	TGTGCCAGCAGCGTAGCTGGGGGCAGGGGTCTCGAGCAGTACTTC	CASSVAGGRGLEQYF
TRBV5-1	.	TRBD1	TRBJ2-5	TGCGCCAGCAGCCAGACAGGGGCTGAGGGCGAGACCCAGTACTTC	CASSQTGAEGETQYF
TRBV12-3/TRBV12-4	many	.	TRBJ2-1	TGTGCCAGCAGGCTGACCCGGCGGGATGAGCAGTTCTTC	CASRLTRRDEQFF
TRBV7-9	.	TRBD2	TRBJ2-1	TGTGCCAGCAGCAATCGACTAGCGGGTTACTACAATGAGCAGTTCTTC	CASSNRLAGYYNEQFF
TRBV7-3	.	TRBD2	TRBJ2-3	TGTGCCAGCAGCTTATCGAGACTAGCCTCCGGGGCAGATACGCAGTATTTT	CASSLSRLASGADTQYF
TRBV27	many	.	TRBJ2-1	TGTGCCAGCAGTTTGGCACCGGGGGACCATGAGCAGTTCTTC	CASSLAPGDHEQFF
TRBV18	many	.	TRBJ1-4	TGTGCCAGCTCACGGGATGCAACTAATGAAAAACTGTTTTTT	CASSRDATNEKLFF
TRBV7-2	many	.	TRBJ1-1	TGTGCCAGCAGCTACACGAGGAACACTGAAGCTTTCTTT	CASSYTRNTEAFF
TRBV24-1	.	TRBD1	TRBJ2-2	TGTGCCACCAGTGACAGACTCGGGACAGGGGTCAACACCGGGGAGCTGTTTTTT	CATSDRLGTGVNTGELFF
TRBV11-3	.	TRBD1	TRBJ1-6	TGTGCCAGCAGTTTGGGGACAGCTAAGAATTCACCCCTCCACTTT	CASSLGTAKNSPLHF
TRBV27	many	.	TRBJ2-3	TGTGCCAGCAGTACCCGGGACGCGGGGGATACGCAGTATTTT	CASSTRDAGDTQYF
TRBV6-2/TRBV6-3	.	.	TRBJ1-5	TGTGCCAGCAGCACTCCCAATCAGCCCCAGCATTTT	CASSTPNQPQHF
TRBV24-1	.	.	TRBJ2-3	TGTGCCACCAGTGATTTGGGGTCCATTTATTCCACAGATACGCAGTATTTT	CATSDLGSIYSTDTQYF
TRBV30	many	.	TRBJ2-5	TGTGCCTGGAGCCGAGGACTCTCGGAGACCCAGTACTTC	CAWSRGLSETQYF
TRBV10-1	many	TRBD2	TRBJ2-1	TGCGCCAGCAGTGCGGCTAGCGGGAGAACAGATGAGCAGTTCTTC	CASSAASGRTDEQFF
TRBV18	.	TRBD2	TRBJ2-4	TGTGCCAGCTCACCTTTAAGACTAGCGGTAGCCAAAAACATTCAGTACTTC	CASSPLRLAVAKNIQYF
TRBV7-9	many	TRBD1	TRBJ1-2	TGTGCCAGCAGCTTTGACGGACAGGGGAGGGTTGGCTACACCTTC	CASSFDGQGRVGYTF
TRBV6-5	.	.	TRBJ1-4	TGTGCCAGCAGTTATTCGGGTAATGAAAAACTGTTTTTT	CASSYSGNEKLFF
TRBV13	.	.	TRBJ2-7	TGTGCCAGCAGCTTAGAGTCTAACAGGGTATTGGTCTACGAGCAGTACTTC	CASSLESNRVLVYEQYF
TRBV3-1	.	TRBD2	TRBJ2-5	TGTGCCAGCAGCCAACATCTTCGACTAGCGGGAGGTTTCGGGACCCAGTACTTC	CASSQHLRLAGGFGTQYF
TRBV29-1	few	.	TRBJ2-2	TGCAGCGGAAGCTCAGGGGTGAACACCGGGGAGCTGTTTTTT	CSGSSGVNTGELFF
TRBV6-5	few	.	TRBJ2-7	TGTGCCAGCAGTTATGGGCACCTTGGGGGCGAGCAGTACTTC	CASSYGHLGGEQYF
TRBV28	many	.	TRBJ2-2	TGTGCCAGCACCTCGATATCGGGGTACGCCGGGGAGCTGTTTTTT	CASTSISGYAGELFF
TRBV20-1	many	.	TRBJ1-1	TGCAGTGCTAGAGTCGGGGATCCTGAAGCTTTCTTT	CSARVGDPEAFF
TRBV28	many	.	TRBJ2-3	TGTGCCAGCAGTCGTCGGAGGGCCGTTACAGATACGCAGTATTTT	CASSRRRAVTDTQYF
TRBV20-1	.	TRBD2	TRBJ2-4	TGCAGTGCTAGGGGACTAGCGGGAGTTCCGGAAAACATTCAGTACTTC	CSARGLAGVPENIQYF
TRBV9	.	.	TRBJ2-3	TGTGCCAGCAGCGTAGCCGTCCGGGGGACAGATACGCAGTATTTT	CASSVAVRGTDTQYF
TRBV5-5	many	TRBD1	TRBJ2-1	TGTGCCAGCAGCAGGGGGGGGACAGGGCAGAGGAATGAGCAGTTCTTC	CASSRGGTGQRNEQFF
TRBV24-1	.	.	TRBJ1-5	TGTGCCACCAGTGGAAGAACAGGCAATCAGCCCCAGCATTTT	CATSGRTGNQPQHF
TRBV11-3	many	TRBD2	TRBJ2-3	TGTGCCAGCAGCTTCCGCGGGAGGGCCGAAGATACGCAGTATTTT	CASSFRGRAEDTQYF
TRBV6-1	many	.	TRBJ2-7	TGTGCCAGCAGTGAGAAGGCCAGGGACTACGAGCAGTACTTC	CASSEKARDYEQYF
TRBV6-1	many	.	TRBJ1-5	TGTGCCAGCAGCCAGGACAACAATCAGCCCCAGCATTTT	CASSQDNNQPQHF
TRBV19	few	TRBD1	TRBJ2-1	TGTGCCAGTGGCATAGGGGGCAGGAGATACAATGAGCAGTTCTTC	CASGIGGRRYNEQFF
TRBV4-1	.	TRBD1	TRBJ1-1	TGCGCCAGCAGCCACGGACAGGGGGTGAACACTGAAGCTTTCTTT	CASSHGQGVNTEAFF
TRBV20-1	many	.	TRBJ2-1	TGCAGTGCTAGAGCGTCCGCGAGCACCTACAATGAGCAGTTCTTC	CSARASASTYNEQFF
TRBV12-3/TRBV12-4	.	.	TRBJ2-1	TGTGCCAGCAGTTTAGTAGCGGCTCATGAGCAGTTCTTC	CASSLVAAHEQFF
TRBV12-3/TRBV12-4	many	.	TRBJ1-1	TGTGCCAGCAGCTCGAGCCGGGCCACTGAAGCTTTCTTT	CASSSSRATEAFF
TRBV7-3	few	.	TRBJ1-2	TGTGCCAGCAGCTTGAGACCCGGGGATGGCTACACCTTC	CASSLRPGDGYTF
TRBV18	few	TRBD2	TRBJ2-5	TGTGCCAGCTCACCACTACTAGCGGGAGCAGGGGAGACCCAGTACTTC	CASSPLLAGAGETQYF
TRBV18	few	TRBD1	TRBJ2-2	TGTGCCAGCTCACCACTTGCCGGGACAGGGCGTGTCACCGGGGAGCTGTTTTTT	CASSPLAGTGRVTGELFF
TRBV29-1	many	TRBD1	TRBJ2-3	TGCAGCGTTGAAACAGGGGGCTTTACAGATACGCAGTATTTT	CSVETGGFTDTQYF
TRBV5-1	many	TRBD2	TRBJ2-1	TGCGCCAGCAGCTACTATCCTAGCGGGGCCTACAATGAGCAGTTCTTC	CASSYYPSGAYNEQFF
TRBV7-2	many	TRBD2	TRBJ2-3	TGTGCCAGCAGGGGGGGACTAGCGGGGACATACCGAAACACAGATACGCAGTATTTT	CASRGGLAGTYRNTDTQYF
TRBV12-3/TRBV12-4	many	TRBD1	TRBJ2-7	TGTGCCAGCAGTAGAACGACAGGGGGCTACGAGCAGTACTTC	CASSRTTGGYEQYF
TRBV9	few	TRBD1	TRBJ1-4	TGTGCCAGCAGCGGGGCAGGGGGTACGGCTAATGAAAAACTGTTTTTT	CASSGAGGTANEKLFF
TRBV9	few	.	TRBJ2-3	TGTGCCAGCAGCGTAGAGGTAGGAGGAGATACGCAGTATTTT	CASSVEVGGDTQYF
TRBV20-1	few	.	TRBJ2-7	TGCAGTGCTAGAGCAGCCTACGAGCAGTACTTC	CSARAAYEQYF
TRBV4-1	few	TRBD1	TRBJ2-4	TGCGCCAGCAGCCACAATGACAGGGAACGAGACATTCAGTACTTC	CASSHNDRERDIQYF
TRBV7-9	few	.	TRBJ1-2	TGTGCCAGCAGCCTCCCGACAGATGACTATGGCTACACCTTC	CASSLPTDDYGYTF
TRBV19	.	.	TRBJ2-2	TGTGCCAGTAGGAAAGTGAGCACCGGGGAGCTGTTTTTT	CASRKVSTGELFF